In this sample, the clone carrying this TCR beta chain turned up a few times. The sample is drawn from a study of cytomegalovirus exposure and HLA in healthy donors. Looked up from germline, CDR1 is SGHTA and CDR2 is FQGTGA. This CDR3 contains 11 residues. V was trimmed by 5 bases and J by 9 bases, leaving 9 bases between them. The PCR used 60 Vbeta and 13 Jbeta primers. The repertoire was sequenced with immunoSEQ multiplex PCR; TCRdb's copy has only in-frame clones and lacks some. The sample has 75,000 to 100,000 clones; about 72% are singletons. The gene calls are TRBV7-3 and TRBJ2-3; D uncertain. This clonotype was obtained from a woman aged 55-69 years in good health and CMV-seropositive. Input material: PBMCs. This CDR3 reads CASSLIVTQYF. CDR3 coding DNA: TGTGCCAGCAGCCTTATAGTCACGCAGTATTTT.